At least ten counts were recorded for the clone carrying this T cell receptor (beta chain). Its antigen is currently unknown. The V gene's germline CDR1 is SGHTA and CDR2 FQGNSA. The germline V and J ends were trimmed by 1 base and 10 bases, with 13 bases remaining between them. The CDR3 consists of 13 residues. TCRdb independently ran MiXCR on the reads; one entry per CDR3 protein. Of hundreds of thousands of distinct CDR3 sequences in the sample, roughly a tenth were seen once. This sample is part of a study of T cell repertoires in cytomegalovirus infection. Study-wide context: CMV infection plus the matching HLA type was flagged by public TCR beta signatures.

Notes on the study in general: Dominating the ex vivo response were TCR beta clonotypes that were CMV-specific and HLA-C-restricted. Identification of carriers of CMV plus the relevant HLA was achieved through cumulative public TCR beta family frequency.

The TCR was taken from a human donor in good health (CMV status not recorded). Some clones in this sample may be carry-over from other donors' samples. The chain links TRBV7-2 to TRBJ2-5; no clear D gene. Sequencing was carried out using PBMCs. The CDR3 coding sequence is TGTGCCAGCAGCTTAGACCCCAGCTCTATCCAGTACTTC. Amino acid sequence: CASSLDPSSIQYF.